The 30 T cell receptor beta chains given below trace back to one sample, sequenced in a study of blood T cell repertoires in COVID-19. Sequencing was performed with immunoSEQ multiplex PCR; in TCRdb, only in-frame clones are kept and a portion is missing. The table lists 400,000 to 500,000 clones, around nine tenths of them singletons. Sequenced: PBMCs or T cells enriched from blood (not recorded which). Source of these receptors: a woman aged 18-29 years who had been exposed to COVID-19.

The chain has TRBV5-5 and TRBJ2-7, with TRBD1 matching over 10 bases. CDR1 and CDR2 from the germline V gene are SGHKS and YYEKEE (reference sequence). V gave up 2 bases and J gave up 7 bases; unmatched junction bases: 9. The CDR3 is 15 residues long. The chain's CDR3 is CASSLPGQGKPEQYF. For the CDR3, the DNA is TGTGCCAGCAGCTTACCGGGACAGGGGAAACCGGAGCAGTACTTC.

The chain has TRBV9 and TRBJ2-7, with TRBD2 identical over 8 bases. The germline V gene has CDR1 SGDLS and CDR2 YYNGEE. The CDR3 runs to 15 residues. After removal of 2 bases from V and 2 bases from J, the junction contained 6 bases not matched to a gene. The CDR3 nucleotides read TGTGCCAGCAGCGTCGGGCGGGGGGATACCTACGAGCAGTACTTC. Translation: CASSVGRGDTYEQYF.

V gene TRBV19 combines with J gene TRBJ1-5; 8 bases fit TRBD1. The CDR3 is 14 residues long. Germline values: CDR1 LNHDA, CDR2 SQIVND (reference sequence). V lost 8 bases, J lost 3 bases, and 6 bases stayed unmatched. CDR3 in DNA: TGTGCCAGTTTGGACAGGGTCCTCAATCAGCCCCAGCATTTT. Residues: CASLDRVLNQPQHF.

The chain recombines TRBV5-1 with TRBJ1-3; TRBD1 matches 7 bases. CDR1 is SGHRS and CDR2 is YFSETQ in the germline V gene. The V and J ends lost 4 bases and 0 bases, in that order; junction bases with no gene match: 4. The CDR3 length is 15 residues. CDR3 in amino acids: CASSVTGDSGNTIYF. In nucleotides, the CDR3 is TGCGCCAGCAGCGTAACAGGGGACTCTGGAAACACCATATATTTT.

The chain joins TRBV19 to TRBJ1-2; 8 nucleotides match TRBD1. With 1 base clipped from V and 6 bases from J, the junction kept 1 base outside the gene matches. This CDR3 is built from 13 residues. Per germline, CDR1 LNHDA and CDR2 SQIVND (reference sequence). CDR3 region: CASSIAGGHGYTF. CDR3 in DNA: TGTGCCAGTAGTATAGCAGGGGGCCATGGCTACACCTTC.

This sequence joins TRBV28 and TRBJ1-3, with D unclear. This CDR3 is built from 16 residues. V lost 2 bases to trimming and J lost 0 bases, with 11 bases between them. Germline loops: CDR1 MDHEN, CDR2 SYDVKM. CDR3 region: CASSLTGSYSGNTIYF. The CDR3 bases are TGTGCCAGCAGTTTAACGGGATCCTACTCTGGAAACACCATATATTTT.

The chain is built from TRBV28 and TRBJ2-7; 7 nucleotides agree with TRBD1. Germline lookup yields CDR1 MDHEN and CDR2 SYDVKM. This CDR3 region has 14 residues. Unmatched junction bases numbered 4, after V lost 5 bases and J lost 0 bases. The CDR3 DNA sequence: TGTGCCAGCAGTCCGGGACAGCCCTCCTACGAGCAGTACTTC. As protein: CASSPGQPSYEQYF.

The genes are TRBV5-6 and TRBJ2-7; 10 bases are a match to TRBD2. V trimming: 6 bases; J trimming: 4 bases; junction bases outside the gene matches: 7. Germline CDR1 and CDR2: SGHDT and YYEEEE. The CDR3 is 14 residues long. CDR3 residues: CASTLAGVRYEQYF. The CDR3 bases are TGTGCCAGCACCCTAGCGGGAGTCAGGTACGAGCAGTACTTC.

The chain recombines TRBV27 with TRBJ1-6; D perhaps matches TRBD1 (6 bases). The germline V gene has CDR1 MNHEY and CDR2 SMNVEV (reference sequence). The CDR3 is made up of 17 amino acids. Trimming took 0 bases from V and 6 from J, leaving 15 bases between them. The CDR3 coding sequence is TGTGCCAGCAGTTTATCGTGGGGCGGGGGCCTTAATTCACCCCTCCACTTT. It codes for CASSLSWGGGLNSPLHF.

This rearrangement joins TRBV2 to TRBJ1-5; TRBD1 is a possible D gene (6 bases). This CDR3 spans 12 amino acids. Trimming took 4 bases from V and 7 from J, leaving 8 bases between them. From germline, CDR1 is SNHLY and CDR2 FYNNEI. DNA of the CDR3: TGTGCCAGCAGTGGCCAGGGGCAGCCCCAGCATTTT. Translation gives CASSGQGQPQHF.

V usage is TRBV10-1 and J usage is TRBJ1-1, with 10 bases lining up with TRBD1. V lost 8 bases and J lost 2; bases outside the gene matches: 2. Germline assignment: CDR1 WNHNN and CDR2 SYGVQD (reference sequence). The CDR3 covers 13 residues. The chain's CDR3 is CASRQGANTEAFF. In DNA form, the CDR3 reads TGCGCCAGCCGACAGGGGGCAAACACTGAAGCTTTCTTT.

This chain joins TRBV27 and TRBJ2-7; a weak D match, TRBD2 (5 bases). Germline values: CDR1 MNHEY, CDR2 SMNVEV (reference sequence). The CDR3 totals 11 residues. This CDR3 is CAPGSGKEQYF. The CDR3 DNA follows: TGTGCGCCCGGCAGCGGTAAAGAGCAGTACTTC.

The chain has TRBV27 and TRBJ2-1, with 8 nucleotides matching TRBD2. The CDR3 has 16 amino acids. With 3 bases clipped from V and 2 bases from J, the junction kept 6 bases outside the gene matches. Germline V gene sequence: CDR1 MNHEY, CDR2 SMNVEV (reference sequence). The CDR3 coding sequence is TGTGCCAGCAGTTTGTACGGGAGGGTTCCCTACAATGAGCAGTTCTTC. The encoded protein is CASSLYGRVPYNEQFF.

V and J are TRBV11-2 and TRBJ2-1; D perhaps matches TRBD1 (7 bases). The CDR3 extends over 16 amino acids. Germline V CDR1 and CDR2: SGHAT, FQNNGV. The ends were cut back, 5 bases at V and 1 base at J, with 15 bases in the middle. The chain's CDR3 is CASSPSTGRSYNEQFF. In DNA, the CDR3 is TGTGCCAGCAGCCCATCGACAGGGAGGTCCTACAATGAGCAGTTCTTC.

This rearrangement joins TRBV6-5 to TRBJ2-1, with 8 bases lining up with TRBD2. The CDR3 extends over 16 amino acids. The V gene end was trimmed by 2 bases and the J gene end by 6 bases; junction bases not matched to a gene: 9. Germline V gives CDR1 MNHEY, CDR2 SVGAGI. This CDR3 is CASSYETPGLVNEQFF. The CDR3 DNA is TGTGCCAGCAGTTACGAAACTCCGGGACTAGTCAATGAGCAGTTCTTC.

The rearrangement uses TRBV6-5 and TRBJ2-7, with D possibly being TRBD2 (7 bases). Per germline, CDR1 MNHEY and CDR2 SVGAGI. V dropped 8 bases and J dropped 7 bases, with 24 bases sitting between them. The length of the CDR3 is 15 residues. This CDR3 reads CASFRMAGADGEQYF. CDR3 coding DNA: TGTGCCAGCTTTCGAATGGCGGGGGCCGACGGGGAGCAGTACTTC.

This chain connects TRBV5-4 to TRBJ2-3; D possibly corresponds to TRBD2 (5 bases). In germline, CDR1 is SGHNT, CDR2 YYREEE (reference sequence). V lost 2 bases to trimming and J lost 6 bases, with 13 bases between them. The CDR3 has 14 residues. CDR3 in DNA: TGTGCCAGCAGCTTAACGTCTAGCCGCGATACGCAGTATTTT. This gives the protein CASSLTSSRDTQYF.

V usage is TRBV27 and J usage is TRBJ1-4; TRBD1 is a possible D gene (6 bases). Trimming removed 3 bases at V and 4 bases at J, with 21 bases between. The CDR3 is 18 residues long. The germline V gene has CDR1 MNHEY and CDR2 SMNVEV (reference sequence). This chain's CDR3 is CASSFKGQINPYNEKLFF. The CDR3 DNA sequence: TGTGCCAGCAGTTTCAAAGGACAGATCAACCCCTATAATGAAAAACTGTTTTTT.

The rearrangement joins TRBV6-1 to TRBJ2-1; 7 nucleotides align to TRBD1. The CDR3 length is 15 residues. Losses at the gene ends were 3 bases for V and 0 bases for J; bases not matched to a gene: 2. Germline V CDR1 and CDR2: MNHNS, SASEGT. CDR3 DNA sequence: TGTGCCAGCAGTGAGACAGGGAACTCCTACAATGAGCAGTTCTTC. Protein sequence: CASSETGNSYNEQFF.

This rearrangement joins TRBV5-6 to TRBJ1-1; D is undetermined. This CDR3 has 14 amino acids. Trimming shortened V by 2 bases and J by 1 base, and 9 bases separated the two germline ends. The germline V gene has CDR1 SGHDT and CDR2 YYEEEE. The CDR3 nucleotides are TGTGCCAGCAGCTTCCGCACTTCGAACACTGAAGCTTTCTTT. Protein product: CASSFRTSNTEAFF.

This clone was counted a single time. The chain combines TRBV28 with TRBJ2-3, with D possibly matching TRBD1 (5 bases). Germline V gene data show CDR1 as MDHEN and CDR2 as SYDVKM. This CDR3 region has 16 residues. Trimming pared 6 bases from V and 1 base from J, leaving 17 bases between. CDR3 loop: CASRGADLYRTDTQYF. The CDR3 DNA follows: TGTGCCAGCAGAGGGGCAGACCTCTATCGCACAGATACGCAGTATTTT.

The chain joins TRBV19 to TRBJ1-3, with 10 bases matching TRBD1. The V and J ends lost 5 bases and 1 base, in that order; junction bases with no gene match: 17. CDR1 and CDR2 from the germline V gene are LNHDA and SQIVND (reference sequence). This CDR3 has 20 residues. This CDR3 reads CASSRRGQGNADSSGNTIYF. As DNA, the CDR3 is TGTGCCAGTAGTCGCCGGGGACAGGGGAACGCAGACTCATCTGGAAACACCATATATTTT.

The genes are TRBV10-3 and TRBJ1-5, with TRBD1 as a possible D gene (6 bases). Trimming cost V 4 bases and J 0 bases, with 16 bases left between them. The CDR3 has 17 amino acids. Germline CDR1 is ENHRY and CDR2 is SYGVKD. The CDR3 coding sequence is TGTGCCATCAGTGGTGGGACAAACTCAACTAGCAATCAGCCCCAGCATTTT. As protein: CAISGGTNSTSNQPQHF.

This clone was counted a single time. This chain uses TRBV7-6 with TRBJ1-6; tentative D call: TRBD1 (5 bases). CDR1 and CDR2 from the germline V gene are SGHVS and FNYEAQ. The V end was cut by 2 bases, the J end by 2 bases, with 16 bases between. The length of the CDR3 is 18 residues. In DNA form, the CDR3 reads TGTGCCAGCAGCTTATACGTAGGTTCGGGGGCCTATAATTCACCCCTCCACTTT. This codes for CASSLYVGSGAYNSPLHF.

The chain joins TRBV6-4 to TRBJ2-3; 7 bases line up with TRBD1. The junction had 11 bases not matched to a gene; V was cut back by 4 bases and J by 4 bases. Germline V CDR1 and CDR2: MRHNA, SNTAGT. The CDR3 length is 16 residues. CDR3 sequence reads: CASSVGGSGPADTQYF. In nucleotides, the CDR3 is TGTGCCAGCAGTGTAGGGGGCAGTGGGCCCGCAGATACGCAGTATTTT.

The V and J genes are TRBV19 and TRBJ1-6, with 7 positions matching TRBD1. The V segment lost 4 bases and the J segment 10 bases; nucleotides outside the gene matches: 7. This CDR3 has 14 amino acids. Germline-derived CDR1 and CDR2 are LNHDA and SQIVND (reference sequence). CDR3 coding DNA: TGTGCCAGTAGTACGACAGGGTATGGCTCACCCCTCCACTTT. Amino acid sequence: CASSTTGYGSPLHF.

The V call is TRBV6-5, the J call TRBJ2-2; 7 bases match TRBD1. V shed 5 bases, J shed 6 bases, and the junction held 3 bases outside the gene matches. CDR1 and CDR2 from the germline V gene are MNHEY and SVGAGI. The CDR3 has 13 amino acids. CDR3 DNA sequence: TGTGCCAGCAGTCTTGGACAGGCCGGGGAGCTGTTTTTT. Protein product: CASSLGQAGELFF.

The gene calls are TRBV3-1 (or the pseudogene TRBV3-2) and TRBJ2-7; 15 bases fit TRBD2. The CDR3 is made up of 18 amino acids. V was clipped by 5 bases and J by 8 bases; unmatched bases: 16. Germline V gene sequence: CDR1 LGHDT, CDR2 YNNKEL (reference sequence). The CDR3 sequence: CASSSTGLAGGDIRKQYF. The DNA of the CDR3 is TGTGCCAGCAGCAGTACGGGACTAGCGGGGGGCGACATACGAAAGCAGTACTTC.

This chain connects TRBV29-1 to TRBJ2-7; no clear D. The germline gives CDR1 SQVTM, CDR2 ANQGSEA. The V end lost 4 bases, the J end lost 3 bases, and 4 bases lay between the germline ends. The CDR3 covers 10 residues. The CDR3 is CSVGSYEQYF. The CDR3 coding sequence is TGCAGCGTTGGTAGCTACGAGCAGTACTTC.

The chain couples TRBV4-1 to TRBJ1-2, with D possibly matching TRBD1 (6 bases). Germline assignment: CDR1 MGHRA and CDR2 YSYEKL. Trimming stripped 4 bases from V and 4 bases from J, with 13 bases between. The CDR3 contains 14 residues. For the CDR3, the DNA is TGCGCCAGCAGCCCTCTGGACAGACCCTATGGCTACACCTTC. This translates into CASSPLDRPYGYTF.